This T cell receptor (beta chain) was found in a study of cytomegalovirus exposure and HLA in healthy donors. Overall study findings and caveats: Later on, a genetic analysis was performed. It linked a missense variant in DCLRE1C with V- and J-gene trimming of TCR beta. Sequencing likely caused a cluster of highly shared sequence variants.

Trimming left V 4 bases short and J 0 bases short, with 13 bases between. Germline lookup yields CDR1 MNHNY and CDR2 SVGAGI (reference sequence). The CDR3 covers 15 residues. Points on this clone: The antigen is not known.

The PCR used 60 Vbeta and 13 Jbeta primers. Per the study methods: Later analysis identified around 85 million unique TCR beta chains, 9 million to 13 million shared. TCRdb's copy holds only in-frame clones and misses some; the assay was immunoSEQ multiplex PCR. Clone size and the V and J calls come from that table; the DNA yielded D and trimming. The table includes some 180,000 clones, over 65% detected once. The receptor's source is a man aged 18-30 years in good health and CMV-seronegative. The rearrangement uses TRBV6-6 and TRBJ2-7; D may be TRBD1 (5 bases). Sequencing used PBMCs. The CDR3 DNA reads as TGTGCCAGCAGTTCTACAGGAGTGCACTCCTACGAGCAGTACTTC. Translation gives CASSSTGVHSYEQYF.